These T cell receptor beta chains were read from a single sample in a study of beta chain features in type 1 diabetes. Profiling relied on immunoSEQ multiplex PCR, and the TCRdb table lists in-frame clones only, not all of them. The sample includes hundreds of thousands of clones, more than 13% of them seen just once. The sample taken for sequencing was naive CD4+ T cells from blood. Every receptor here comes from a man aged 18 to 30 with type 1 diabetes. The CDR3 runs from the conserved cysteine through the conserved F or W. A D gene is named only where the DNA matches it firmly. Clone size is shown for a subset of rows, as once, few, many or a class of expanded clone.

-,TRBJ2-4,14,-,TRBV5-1,CASSLGGDSDIQYF,TGCGCCAGCAGCTTGGGAGGGGACTCGGACATTCAGTACTTC
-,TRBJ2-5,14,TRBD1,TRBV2,CASTLGQGGETQYF,TGTGCCAGCACCTTGGGACAGGGCGGGGAGACCCAGTACTTC
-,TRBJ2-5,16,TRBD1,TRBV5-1,CASSLGTGSGQETQYF,TGCGCCAGCAGCTTGGGGACAGGGTCGGGTCAAGAGACCCAGTACTTC
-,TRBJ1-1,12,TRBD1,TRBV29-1,CSIGQGATEAFF,TGCAGCATCGGACAGGGGGCTACTGAAGCTTTCTTT
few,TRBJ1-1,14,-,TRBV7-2,CASSLRGVNTEAFF,TGTGCCAGCAGCTTAAGAGGTGTGAACACTGAAGCTTTCTTT
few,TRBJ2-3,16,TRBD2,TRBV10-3,CATVTGTSGLGDTQYF,TGTGCCACCGTTACCGGGACTAGCGGGTTAGGAGATACGCAGTATTTT
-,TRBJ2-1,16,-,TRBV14,CASSQEGLNSYNEQFF,TGTGCCAGCAGCCAAGAGGGACTGAACTCCTACAATGAGCAGTTCTTC
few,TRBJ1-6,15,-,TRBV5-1,CASKGDSSYNSPLHF,TGCGCCAGCAAGGGGGATAGCTCCTATAATTCACCCCTCCACTTT
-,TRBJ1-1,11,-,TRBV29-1,CSVAGYHLAFF,TGCAGCGTGGCTGGCTACCATTTAGCTTTCTTT
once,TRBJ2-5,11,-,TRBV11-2,CASSAGLLLYF,TGTGCCAGCAGCGCGGGACTTCTGCTTTACTTC
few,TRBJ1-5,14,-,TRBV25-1,CASSVPGSNQPQHF,TGTGCCAGCAGCGTTCCGGGGTCCAATCAGCCCCAGCATTTT
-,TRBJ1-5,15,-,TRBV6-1,CASSEQGLSNQPQHF,TGTGCCAGCAGTGAACAGGGTCTAAGCAATCAGCCCCAGCATTTT
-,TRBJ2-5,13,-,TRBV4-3,CASSQDFEGTQYF,TGCGCCAGCAGCCAAGACTTCGAGGGGACCCAGTACTTC
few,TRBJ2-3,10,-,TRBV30,CAFARDTQYF,TGTGCCTTCGCAAGAGATACGCAGTATTTT
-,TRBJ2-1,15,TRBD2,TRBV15,CATSPAGGSYNEQFF,TGTGCCACCAGCCCTGCGGGGGGGTCTTACAATGAGCAGTTCTTC
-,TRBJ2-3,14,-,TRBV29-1,CSVEGELSTDTQYF,TGCAGCGTTGAAGGGGAATTAAGCACAGATACGCAGTATTTT
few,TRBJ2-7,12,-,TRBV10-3,CATGSRSYEQYF,TGTGCCACCGGATCAAGGTCCTACGAGCAGTACTTC
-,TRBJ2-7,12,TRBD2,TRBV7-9,CATRAGAHEQYF,TGTGCCACCAGGGCGGGAGCCCACGAGCAGTACTTC
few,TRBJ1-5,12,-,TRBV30,CAWKGENQPQHF,TGTGCCTGGAAGGGGGAGAATCAGCCCCAGCATTTT
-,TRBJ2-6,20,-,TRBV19,CASSRRAAGQTFSGANVLTF,TGTGCCAGTAGTCGTAGGGCTGCAGGGCAAACCTTCTCTGGGGCCAACGTCCTGACTTTC
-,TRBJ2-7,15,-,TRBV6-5,CASSYTGGSVYEQYF,TGTGCCAGCAGTTACACAGGTGGATCTGTATACGAGCAGTACTTC
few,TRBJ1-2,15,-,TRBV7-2,CASSLGLGYYYGYTF,TGTGCCAGCAGCTTAGGGCTGGGTTACTACTATGGCTACACCTTC
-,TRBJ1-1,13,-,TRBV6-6,CASGSLVNTEAFF,TGTGCCAGCGGGTCCTTGGTGAACACTGAAGCTTTCTTT
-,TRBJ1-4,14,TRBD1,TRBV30,CAWNDRGLGEKLFF,TGTGCCTGGAACGACAGGGGGCTCGGCGAAAAACTGTTTTTT
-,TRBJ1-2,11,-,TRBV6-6,CASTKERGYTF,TGTGCCAGCACCAAAGAGAGGGGCTACACCTTC
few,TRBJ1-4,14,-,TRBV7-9,CASSLVSGNEKLFF,TGTGCCAGCAGCTTAGTGTCCGGGAATGAAAAACTGTTTTTT
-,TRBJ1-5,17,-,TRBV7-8,CASSSTGGTNSNQPQHF,TGTGCCAGCAGCTCCACGGGAGGGACTAATAGCAATCAGCCCCAGCATTTT
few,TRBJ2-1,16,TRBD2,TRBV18,CASSPPKDQRDIRQFF,TGTGCCAGCTCACCCCCTAAGGACCAGCGGGATATTCGGCAGTTCTTC